The source of this TCR beta chain is a study of read filtering for tumor transcriptome and immune sequencing. Looking at the study overall: RNA-seq yielded only about 75 to 1273 TCR reads, IR-seq about 4 to 10.27 million. Study-level findings and limits: Dropping single-read clonotypes raised IR-seq and RNA-seq shared-clonotype correlation. RNA-seq captured clonotypes less deeply and reliably than IR-seq.

There are many counts of this clonotype. Its antigen is as yet unknown. From roughly 390 ng of RNA, a library with molecular barcoded alpha/delta and beta/gamma adaptors was made. Using its own MiXCR run on the reads, TCRdb lists one record per CDR3 protein. The repertoire holds 45,000 to 55,000 distinct CDR3 sequences, with approximately 12% as singletons. The TCR sequence derives from a donor at least 40 years old with multiple myeloma. Sequencing used a population of CD138-negative cells sorted from bone marrow.

CDR3 bases: TGTGCCAGCAGCCAAAAAGCGGGAGCTGGGGCCAACGTCCTGACTTTC. Amino acids: CASSQKAGAGANVLTF. The chain combines TRBV7-2 with TRBJ2-6; 8 positions agree with TRBD2. In germline, CDR1 is SGHTA, CDR2 FQGNSA. The CDR3 consists of 16 residues. Germline trimming cut 5 bases from V and 2 bases from J; bases unmatched to any gene: 5. Combining the CDR3 with reference TRBV7-2 and TRBJ2-6 gives the whole variable domain GAGVSQSPSNKVTEKGKDVELRCDPISGHTALYWYRQSLGQGLEFLIYFQGNSAPDKSGLPSDRFSAERTGGSVSTLTIQRTQQEDSAVYLCASSQKAGAGANVLTFGAGSRLTVL.